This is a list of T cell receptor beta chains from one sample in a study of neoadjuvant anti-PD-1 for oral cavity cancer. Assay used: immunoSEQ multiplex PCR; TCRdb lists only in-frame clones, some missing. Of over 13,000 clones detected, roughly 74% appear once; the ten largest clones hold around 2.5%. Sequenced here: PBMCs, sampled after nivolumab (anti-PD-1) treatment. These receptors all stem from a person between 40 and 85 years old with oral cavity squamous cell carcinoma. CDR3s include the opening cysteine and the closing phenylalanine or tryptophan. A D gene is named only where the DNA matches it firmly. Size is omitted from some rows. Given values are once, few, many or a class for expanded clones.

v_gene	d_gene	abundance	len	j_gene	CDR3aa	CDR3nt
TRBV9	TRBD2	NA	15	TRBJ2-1	CASTSGGHTYNEQFF	TGTGCCAGTACTAGCGGGGGCCATACCTACAATGAGCAGTTCTTC
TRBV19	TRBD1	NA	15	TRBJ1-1	CASRSSQGANTEAFF	TGTGCCAGTAGATCGTCACAGGGGGCCAACACTGAAGCTTTCTTT
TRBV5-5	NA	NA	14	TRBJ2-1	CASSTPTHRVEQFF	TGTGCCAGCAGCACCCCGACGCACAGGGTTGAGCAGTTCTTC
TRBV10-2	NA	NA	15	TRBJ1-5	CASSVVGGAHQPQHF	TGCGCCAGCAGTGTGGTGGGGGGGGCTCATCAGCCCCAGCATTTT
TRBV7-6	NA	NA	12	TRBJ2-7	CASSLVAYEQYF	TGTGCCAGCAGCCTCGTCGCCTACGAGCAGTACTTC
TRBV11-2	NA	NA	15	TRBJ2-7	CASGLYGGKDYEQYF	TGTGCCAGCGGCTTATATGGAGGGAAAGATTACGAGCAGTACTTC
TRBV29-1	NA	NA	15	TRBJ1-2	CSVEGGEGSNYGYTF	TGCAGCGTTGAGGGAGGCGAGGGGTCCAACTATGGCTACACCTTC
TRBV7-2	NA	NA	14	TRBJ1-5	CASSRTPYNQPQHF	TGTGCCAGCAGCCGGACACCCTACAATCAGCCCCAGCATTTT
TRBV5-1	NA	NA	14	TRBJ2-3	CASSLYASTDTQYF	TGCGCCAGCAGCTTGTACGCGAGCACAGATACGCAGTATTTT
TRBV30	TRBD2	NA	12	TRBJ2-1	CAWERGGGEQFF	TGTGCCTGGGAGCGGGGCGGGGGTGAGCAGTTCTTC
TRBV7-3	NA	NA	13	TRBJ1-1	CASSPQGNTEAFF	TGTGCCAGCAGCCCACAGGGGAACACTGAAGCTTTCTTT
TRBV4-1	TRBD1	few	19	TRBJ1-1	CASSQEPRQGYVMNTEAFF	TGCGCCAGCAGCCAAGAACCCCGACAGGGCTATGTGATGAACACTGAAGCTTTCTTT
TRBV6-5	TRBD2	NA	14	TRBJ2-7	CASREREFLNEQYF	TGTGCCAGCAGGGAGCGGGAGTTTCTCAACGAGCAGTACTTC
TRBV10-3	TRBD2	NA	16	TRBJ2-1	CAISDASGLAYNEQFF	TGTGCCATCAGCGATGCCTCGGGACTAGCCTACAATGAGCAGTTCTTC
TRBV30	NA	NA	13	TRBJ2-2	CAWSVRVTGELFF	TGTGCCTGGAGTGTGCGGGTTACCGGGGAGCTGTTTTTT
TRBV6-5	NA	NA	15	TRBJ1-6	CASSPSVGSNSPLHF	TGTGCCAGCAGTCCCTCGGTGGGGAGCAATTCACCCCTCCACTTT
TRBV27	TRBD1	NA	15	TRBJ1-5	CASSPTPDRARPQHF	TGTGCCAGCAGTCCAACACCCGACAGGGCTAGGCCCCAGCATTTT
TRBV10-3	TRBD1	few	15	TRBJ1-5	CAISARDSSNQPQHF	TGTGCCATCAGTGCTAGGGACAGTAGCAATCAGCCCCAGCATTTT
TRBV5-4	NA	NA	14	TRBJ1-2	CASSSGDRFYGYTF	TGTGCCAGCAGCTCGGGAGACAGATTCTATGGCTACACCTTC
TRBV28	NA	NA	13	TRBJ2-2	CASRTGNTGELFF	TGTGCCAGCAGGACAGGGAACACCGGGGAGCTGTTTTTT
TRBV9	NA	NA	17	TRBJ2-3	CASSAHHGQRSTDTQYF	TGTGCCAGCAGCGCCCACCACGGACAGAGAAGCACAGATACGCAGTATTTT
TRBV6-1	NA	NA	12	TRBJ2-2	CASKNKGGELFF	TGTGCCAGCAAAAACAAGGGCGGGGAGCTGTTTTTT
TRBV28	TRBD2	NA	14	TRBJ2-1	CASTAGGPYNEQFF	TGTGCCAGCACTGCGGGAGGGCCCTACAATGAGCAGTTCTTC
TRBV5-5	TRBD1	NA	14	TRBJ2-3	CASGPDRGWNTQYF	TGTGCCAGCGGTCCTGACAGGGGATGGAATACGCAGTATTTT
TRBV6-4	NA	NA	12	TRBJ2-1	CASSDSNNEQFF	TGTGCCAGCAGTGACTCTAACAATGAGCAGTTCTTC
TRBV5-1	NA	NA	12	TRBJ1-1	CASSPGYTEAFF	TGCGCCAGCAGCCCAGGATACACTGAAGCTTTCTTT
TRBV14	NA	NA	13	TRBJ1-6	CASALRYNSPLHF	TGTGCCAGCGCACTCAGATATAATTCACCCCTCCACTTT
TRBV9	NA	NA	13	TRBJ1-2	CARGGRQSYGYTF	TGTGCCAGAGGCGGCAGGCAGTCTTATGGCTACACCTTC
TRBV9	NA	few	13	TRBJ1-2	CASSLDWGTGYTF	TGTGCCAGCAGCCTTGATTGGGGAACGGGCTACACCTTC
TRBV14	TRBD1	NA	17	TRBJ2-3	CASSQLPGQGSGDTQYF	TGTGCCAGCAGCCAACTACCGGGACAGGGGTCAGGAGATACGCAGTATTTT
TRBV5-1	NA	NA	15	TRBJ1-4	CASSLLGQAGEKLFF	TGCGCCAGCAGCTTGTTAGGGCAGGCCGGGGAAAAACTGTTTTTT
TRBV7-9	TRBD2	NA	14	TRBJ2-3	CASSHSGGLDTQYF	TGTGCCAGCAGCCACAGCGGGGGCTTAGATACGCAGTATTTT
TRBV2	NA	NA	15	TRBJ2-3	CASSPWTLSLDTQYF	TGTGCCAGCAGCCCATGGACCCTAAGCCTAGATACGCAGTATTTT
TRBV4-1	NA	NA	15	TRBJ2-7	CASSQKSAVTYEQYF	TGCGCCAGCAGCCAAAAATCAGCAGTAACCTACGAGCAGTACTTC
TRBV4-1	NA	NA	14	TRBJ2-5	CASSQGTVLETQYF	TGCGCCAGCAGCCAAGGGACAGTTTTAGAGACCCAGTACTTC
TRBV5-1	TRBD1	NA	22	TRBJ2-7	CASSPSPPRDRGRRNRVHEQYF	TGCGCCAGCAGCCCGAGCCCCCCAAGAGACAGGGGCCGACGAAATCGGGTCCACGAGCAGTACTTC
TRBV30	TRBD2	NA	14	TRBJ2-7	CAWSAERGSYEQYF	TGTGCCTGGAGTGCCGAGCGGGGTTCCTACGAGCAGTACTTC
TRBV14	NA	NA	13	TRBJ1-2	CASSSRMSGGYTF	TGTGCCAGCAGCTCCCGGATGTCTGGGGGCTACACCTTC
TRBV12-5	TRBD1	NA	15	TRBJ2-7	CASGPGQGMVYEQYF	TGTGCTAGTGGTCCGGGACAGGGGATGGTTTACGAGCAGTACTTC
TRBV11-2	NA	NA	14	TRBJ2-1	CASSLAGTNNEQFF	TGTGCCAGCAGCTTAGCCGGGACCAACAATGAGCAGTTCTTC
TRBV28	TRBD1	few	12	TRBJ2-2	CASTQGPGELFF	TGTGCCAGCACACAGGGGCCCGGGGAGCTGTTTTTT
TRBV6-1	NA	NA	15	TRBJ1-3	CASRDSLVSGNTIYF	TGTGCCAGCAGGGACAGTTTAGTCTCTGGAAACACCATATATTTT
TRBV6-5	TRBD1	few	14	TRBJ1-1	CASSSRQGATEAFF	TGTGCCAGCAGTTCAAGACAGGGCGCCACTGAAGCTTTCTTT
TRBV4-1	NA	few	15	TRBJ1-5	CASSQEGAGNQPQHF	TGCGCCAGCAGCCAAGAAGGGGCAGGCAATCAGCCCCAGCATTTT